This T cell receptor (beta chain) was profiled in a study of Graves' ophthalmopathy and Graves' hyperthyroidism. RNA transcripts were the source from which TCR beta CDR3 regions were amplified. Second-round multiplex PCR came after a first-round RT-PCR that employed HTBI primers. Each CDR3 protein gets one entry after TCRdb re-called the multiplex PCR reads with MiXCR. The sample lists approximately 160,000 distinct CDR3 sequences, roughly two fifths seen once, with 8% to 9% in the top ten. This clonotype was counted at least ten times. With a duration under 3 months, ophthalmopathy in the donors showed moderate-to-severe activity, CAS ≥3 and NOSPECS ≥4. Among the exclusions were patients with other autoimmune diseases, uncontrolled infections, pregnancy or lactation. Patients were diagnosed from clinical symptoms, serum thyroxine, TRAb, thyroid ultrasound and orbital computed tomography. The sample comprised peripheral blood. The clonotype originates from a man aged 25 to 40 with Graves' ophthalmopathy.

Here the CDR3 reads CASSYSTEAFF. In DNA form, the CDR3 reads TGTGCCAGCAGTTACAGCACTGAAGCTTTCTTT. This chain uses TRBV6-2 or TRBV6-3 with TRBJ1-1; D unclear. Germline values: CDR1 MNHEY, CDR2 SVGEGT. V was pared by 2 bases and J by 4 bases, with 2 bases between. The CDR3 totals 11 residues.